Listed here is a single TCR beta chain. Its antigen specificity is not known. No clone much larger than this one lies a single base away; base qualities are absent. This sample stems from a study of shared clonotypes between healthy human individuals (dated by TCRdb to between 2020 and 2021). Some background on the complete study: Three men and a couple of women, aged 18 to 49 years, made up the cohort. Different laboratories and diverse techniques were used to prepare libraries and sequence TCR repertoires, to increase sequencing depth and limit assay-specific biases. For each donor, CD4 naive and CD4 memory were each given three plates, CD8 naive was given two plates, and CD8 memory was given one plate. Per donor, leukapheresis produced somewhere between about 0.85 and 8.9 billion PBMCs. Blood TCR repertoires of five healthy adults were deeply sequenced to estimate repertoire size and the extent of clonotype sharing between individuals. Summary of the overall study and its limitations: Sampling was restricted to blood, and TCR repertoires in tissues likely differ from the TCR repertoires found in blood. Across a few donors, approximately 5% of naive CD4, approximately 3.5% of naive CD8, roughly 2.3% of memory CD4, and approximately 0.4% of memory CD8 clonotypes were shared. Rarefaction of sorted-subset datasets indicated incomplete sequencing despite the large sequencing depth. Naive subsets generally had larger estimated clonotype richness than memory subsets did. Because the study included only a small number of donors, the genetic and exposure-history diversity represented was limited. Clonotypes shared by all four sorted-subset donors showed higher generation probabilities than non-shared clonotypes. Pairwise subsampling led to the expectation that sequencing depth would affect the degree of clonotype sharing among donors.

For the CD8 naive samples, CD45RO-negative cells were positively selected for CCR7, yielding a CD45RA+CCR7+ population from which TemRA cells were excluded. Healthy HIV-negative adults with no recently reported acute infections or vaccinations were included as donors. Every donor was a Caucasian adult residing in Nashville, Tennessee, USA. After blood collection by leukapheresis, PBMCs were isolated using Ficoll-Histopaque density gradient centrifugation and then cryopreserved in the vapor phase of liquid nitrogen. Analytical flow cytometry was used to check the purity and quantity of each magnetically sorted T cell population. Genomic DNA was isolated from every sorted fraction and measured by UV absorbance on a Nanodrop 2000c. Using the deep immunoSEQ assay, TCR CDR3 regions were amplified from genomic DNA by multiplex PCR. Extracted genomic DNA from each cell subset was distributed evenly across all wells of several immunoSEQ 96-well plates, and each plate was treated as a replicate. For sorted subsets, each replicate PCR was loaded with 200 ng genomic DNA, equivalent to roughly 30,000 T cell genomes. The purified libraries were quantified using a Qubit 3.0 fluorometer, sized with a Bioanalyzer 2100, and then quantified again using the KAPA Library Quantification kit. Every immunoSEQ 96-well plate was sequenced on a dedicated single-read 150-cycle Illumina NextSeq 550 flow cell. The authors processed their data as follows. The immunoSEQ output contained only junctional sequences without quality scores, so filtering could not match that applied to full-length reads. To assign V/J genes and CDR3, sequences were annotated against IMGT germline references using PyIR, a Python wrapper for IgBLAST v1.9. Reads were removed for weak V/J assignments (E-value above 1e-6), missing CDR3, stop codons, out-of-frame junctions, or ambiguous translated residues. V3J clonotypes were defined as sequences sharing the same inferred V gene, J gene, and CDR3 amino acid sequence. Percentage overlap between repertoires was calculated by dividing the number of shared unique clonotypes by the size of the smaller repertoire. Three approaches were used to assess repertoire richness: RTK rarefaction, the Chao1 estimator, and Recon v2.1 estimates of unobserved clonotypes. For all TCRbeta clonotypes obtained by the gDNA method from a handful of donors, generation probabilities were computed with OLGA. The table comes from immuneACCESS by way of TCRdb, which keeps in-frame sequences with V and J called. Part of the clones is missing from these tables; in studies checked, under half for an unresolved V gene and the rest for unknown reasons. V, J and clone size were drawn from that table, and D and trimming were deduced from the DNA. Recorded for this sample are approximately 650,000 clones; around 95% of them occurred a single time. Over 0.09% of the sample lies in the top ten.

The clonotype originates from a woman in her 30s in good health. The sequenced sample consisted of naive CD8+ T cells sorted from blood. The sample's cell subset or site label, decoded: CD45RA+CCR7+.

The CDR3 has the sequence CASSRARETGGDYEQYF. The bases are TGTGCCAGCAGTCGCGCCCGGGAGACAGGGGGTGACTACGAGCAGTACTTC. The rearrangement joined TRBV5-5 to TRBJ2-7; 9 of the junction bases match TRBD1. Relative to germline, V is missing 5 bases and J is missing 3 bases, with 15 bases of the junction outside any gene match. The CDR3 starts with the cysteine, ends with the phenylalanine, and has 17 residues. The read is trimmed to its CDR3 DNA, 51 bases read in frame from base 1. CDR1 and CDR2 are drawn from the germline V gene (reference sequence): SGHKS, YYEKEE.